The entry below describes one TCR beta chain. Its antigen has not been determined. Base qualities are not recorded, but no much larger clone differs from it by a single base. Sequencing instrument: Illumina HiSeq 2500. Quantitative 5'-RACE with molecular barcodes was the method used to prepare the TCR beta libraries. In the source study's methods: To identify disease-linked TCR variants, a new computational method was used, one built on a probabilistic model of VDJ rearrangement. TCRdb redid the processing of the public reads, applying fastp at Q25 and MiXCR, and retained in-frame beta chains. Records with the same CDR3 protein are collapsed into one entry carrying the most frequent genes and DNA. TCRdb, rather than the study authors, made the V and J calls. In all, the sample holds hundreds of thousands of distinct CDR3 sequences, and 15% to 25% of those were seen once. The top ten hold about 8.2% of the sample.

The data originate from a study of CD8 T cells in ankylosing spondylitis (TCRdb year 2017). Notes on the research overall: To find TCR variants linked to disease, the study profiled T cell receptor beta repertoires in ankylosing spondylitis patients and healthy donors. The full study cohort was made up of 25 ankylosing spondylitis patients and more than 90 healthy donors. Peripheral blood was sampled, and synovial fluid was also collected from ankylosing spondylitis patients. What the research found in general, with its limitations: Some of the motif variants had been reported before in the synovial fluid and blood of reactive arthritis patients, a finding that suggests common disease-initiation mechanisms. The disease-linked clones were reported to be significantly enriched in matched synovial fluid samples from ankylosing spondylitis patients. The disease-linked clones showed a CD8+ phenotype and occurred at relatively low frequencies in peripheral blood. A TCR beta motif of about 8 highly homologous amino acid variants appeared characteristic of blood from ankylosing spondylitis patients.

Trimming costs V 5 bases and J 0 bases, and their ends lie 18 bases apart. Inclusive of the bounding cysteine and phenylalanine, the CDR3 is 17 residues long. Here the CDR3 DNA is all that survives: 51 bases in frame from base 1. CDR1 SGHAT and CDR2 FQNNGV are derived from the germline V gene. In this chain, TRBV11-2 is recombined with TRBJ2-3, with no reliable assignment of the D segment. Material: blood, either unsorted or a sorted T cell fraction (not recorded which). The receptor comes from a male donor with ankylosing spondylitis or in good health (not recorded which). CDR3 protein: CASSPLRSSLSTDTQYF. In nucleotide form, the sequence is TGTGCCAGCAGCCCGTTAAGGTCTAGTCTTAGCACAGATACGCAGTATTTT.